The TCR beta chain described here comes from a study of graft-versus-host responses after intestinal transplantation. Study-wide points: The highest levels of circulating GvH clones went along with early declines in HvG clones after transplant. High graft-versus-host to host-versus-graft clonal ratios were found in allografts of patients who had graft-donor T cell macrochimerism.

Some clones are missing from TCRdb's copy, which holds only in-frame ones; the method was immunoSEQ multiplex PCR. The sample lists roughly 99,000 clones, 85% to 95% occurring once. To note about this clone: Its antigen is currently unknown.

The sequence came from a human donor who was the organ donor for an intestinal transplant. The sequencing used unstimulated CD8+ T cells sorted from spleen or lymph node cells, collected before transplant.

The CDR3 sequence: CASYVRGLYTEAFF. DNA of the CDR3: TGTGCCAGTTATGTAAGGGGGCTGTACACTGAAGCTTTCTTT. The chain combines TRBV19 with TRBJ1-1, with 7 bases fitting TRBD1. Germline V gives CDR1 LNHDA, CDR2 SQIVND (reference sequence). The CDR3 is 14 amino acids. With 8 bases clipped from V and 3 bases from J, the junction kept 9 bases outside the gene matches.